Listed below are T cell receptor beta chains from one sample, sequenced in a study of tumor-infiltrating lymphocytes in primary liver carcinoma. TCRdb itself ran the multiplex PCR reads through MiXCR, one entry per CDR3 protein. The sample comprises 320,000 or so distinct CDR3 sequences, roughly two thirds of which are singletons, and roughly 8.6% rests with the top ten. Sequencing input: peripheral blood. Receptors originate from a man in his forties or fifties with primary liver carcinoma and hepatitis B virus infection. The CDR3 runs from the conserved cysteine through the conserved F or W. The D gene is left open where the match is weak. Size is omitted from some rows. Given values are once, few, many or a class for expanded clones.

>TRBV5-1|.|.|TRBJ1-1
TGCGCCAGCAGCTTGGGACCCGGAACTGAAGCTTTATTT
CASSLGPGTEALF
>TRBV11-2|TRBD2|.|TRBJ2-1
TGTGCCAGCAACGTTTTAGCGGGAGCACTGGTCGATGAGCGGTTCTTC
CASNVLAGALVDERFF
>TRBV5-1|TRBD2|.|TRBJ2-5
TGCGCCAGCAGCCTGACTAGCGGGAGTGGGCAAGAGACCCAGTACTTC
CASSLTSGSGQETQYF
>TRBV4-3|.|many|TRBJ2-1
TGCGCCAGCAGCCAAGACAAGAGCTCCTACAATGAGCAGTTCTTC
CASSQDKSSYNEQFF
>TRBV7-8|TRBD2|.|TRBJ2-1
TGTGCCAGCAGCTTAGTAATGACTAGCGGTTCTTCCTCCTACAATGAGCAGTTATTC
CASSLVMTSGSSSYNEQLF
>TRBV6-1|TRBD2|many|TRBJ2-5
TGTGCCAGCAGTACTAGCGGACACAGCCAAGAGACCCAGTACTTC
CASSTSGHSQETQYF
>TRBV20-1|.|.|TRBJ1-6
TGCAGTGCTAGAAGCCGTGGGACGGTGAATTCACCCCTCCACTTT
CSARSRGTVNSPLHF
>TRBV5-4|.|.|TRBJ1-1
TGTGCCATCAGAATAGGGTTGAACACTGAAGTTTTCTTT
CAIRIGLNTEVFF
>TRBV6-1|.|.|TRBJ1-4
TGTGCCAGCAGTGAAGACCCCTTGAGTTGGGTTTTT
CASSEDPLSWVF
>TRBV14|.|.|TRBJ1-2
TGTGCCAGCAGCCACGACCAAGTCCATGGCTACACCTTC
CASSHDQVHGYTF
>TRBV9|TRBD2|.|TRBJ2-5
TGTGCCAGCAGGACCGGACTAGCCGAGGAGACCCAGTACTTC
CASRTGLAEETQYF
>TRBV6-2/TRBV6-3|.|.|TRBJ2-7
TGTGCCAGCAGTTACTCCGAGGGCAGTTCCCGCCTCGAGCAGTACTTC
CASSYSEGSSRLEQYF
>TRBV11-2|TRBD1|many|TRBJ2-7
TGTGCCAGCAGCAGGGGACAGGCCCAGACCTACGAGCAGTACTTC
CASSRGQAQTYEQYF
>TRBV4-1|TRBD1|.|TRBJ2-3
TGCGCCAGCAGACACCGGACAGGGGGCGTGGAAGATACGCAGTATTTT
CASRHRTGGVEDTQYF
>TRBV28|.|.|TRBJ1-4
TGTGCCAGCAGTTTTGGTAGAGTGGGGGTCGGGGAAAAACTGTTTTTT
CASSFGRVGVGEKLFF
>TRBV12-5|.|many|TRBJ2-3
TGTGCTAGTGGTTTGAGGGGAGATACGCAGTATTTT
CASGLRGDTQYF
>TRBV2|TRBD2|once|TRBJ2-1
TGTGCCCTTCGGCTAGCGGGAGGAGAGCAGTTCTTC
CALRLAGGEQFF
>TRBV6-5|.|many|TRBJ2-7
TGTGCCAGCAGTTGGGGCGGGGACCTACGCGAGCAGTACTTC
CASSWGGDLREQYF
>TRBV6-1|.|many|TRBJ1-5
TGTGCCAGCAGTGTACATGGGAGCACTCAGCCCCAGCATTTT
CASSVHGSTQPQHF
>TRBV4-3|.|many|TRBJ1-1
TGCGCCAGCAGCCATGTTGGTCCGAACACTGAAGCTTTCTTT
CASSHVGPNTEAFF
>TRBV12-3/TRBV12-4|TRBD1|.|TRBJ1-4
TGTGCCAGCAGACCAACAGGGGAAACTAATGGAAAACTGTTTTTT
CASRPTGETNGKLFF
>TRBV10-3|.|.|TRBJ2-2
TGTGCCATCACCCGTTCCGGGGAGCTGTTTTTT
CAITRSGELFF
>TRBV4-1|.|.|TRBJ1-6
TGCGCCAGCAGCCAAGATGGGGACTCCCCCCGGGCTTCACCCCTCCACTTT
CASSQDGDSPRASPLHF
>TRBV11-2|.|.|TRBJ1-5
TGTGCCAGCAATCGGGACCGGGGGAATCAGCCCAAGCATTTT
CASNRDRGNQPKHF
>TRBV6-5|.|many|TRBJ1-2
TGTGCCAGCAGTTTTAGGGGAGTCTATGGCTACACCTTC
CASSFRGVYGYTF
>TRBV28|.|.|TRBJ2-3
TGTGCCAGTAGTGCCGACCGGGACAACACAGATACGCAGTATTTT
CASSADRDNTDTQYF
>TRBV6-2/TRBV6-3|TRBD2|.|TRBJ2-3
TGTGCCAGCAACTATCGGGTTTCTAGCGGGAGCGGCGCAGATACGCAGTATTTT
CASNYRVSSGSGADTQYF
>TRBV6-1|.|.|TRBJ2-3
TGTGCCAGCAGTGAGTCCTGGGGCACAGATACGCAGTATTTT
CASSESWGTDTQYF
>TRBV6-2/TRBV6-3|.|many|TRBJ1-2
TGTGCCAGCATTCCTGACGGAGGGGACTATGGCTACACCTTC
CASIPDGGDYGYTF
>TRBV10-3|.|.|TRBJ2-5
TGTGCCATCAGCGGCCCGGAGGAGACCCAGTACTTC
CAISGPEETQYF
>TRBV29-1|.|.|TRBJ2-7
TGCAGCGTTGAATTGGACCTTGGCGAGCAGTACTTC
CSVELDLGEQYF
>TRBV27|.|few|TRBJ2-6
TGTGCCAGCAGTGGAGGACGCTCTGGGGCCAACGTCCTGACTTTC
CASSGGRSGANVLTF
>TRBV10-2|.|.|TRBJ2-2
TGCGCCGCCCGAGTAACGAACACCTGGGAGCTGTTTTTT
CAARVTNTWELFF
>TRBV11-2|.|once|TRBJ2-7
TGTGCCCTCAGCTTAGCCGGGGCTGGCTACGAGCAGTACTTC
CALSLAGAGYEQYF
>TRBV10-3|TRBD1|.|TRBJ1-5
TGTGCCACCAGCGGGACAGGTGGTGGCAATCAGCCCCAGCATTTT
CATSGTGGGNQPQHF
>TRBV11-2|.|.|TRBJ2-7
TGTGCCAGCAGTTTTGGCCGGCTCTACGAGCAGTACTTC
CASSFGRLYEQYF
>TRBV11-2|.|.|TRBJ2-5
TGTGCCAGTAGCTTTAGCGTGGGAGAGACCCAGTACTTC
CASSFSVGETQYF
>TRBV10-2|.|many|TRBJ1-5
TGCGCCAGCACAGCAGAATTCAATCAGCCCCAGCATTTT
CASTAEFNQPQHF
>TRBV29-1|.|.|TRBJ2-7
TGCAGCGTTGAGACGGGACGCCCAACCTACGAGCAGTACTTC
CSVETGRPTYEQYF
>TRBV10-2|.|.|TRBJ1-1
TGCGCCAGCAGTGAGTCGGGACAAAATGAAGCTTTCTTT
CASSESGQNEAFF
>TRBV29-1|.|many|TRBJ2-7
TGCAGCGTTGAAAGTCAGGCAAGCGACGAGCAGTACTTC
CSVESQASDEQYF
>TRBV12-3/TRBV12-4|.|few|TRBJ1-1
TGTGCCAGCAGTTACCCCACGGAGAATGTTGAAGCTTTCTTT
CASSYPTENVEAFF
>TRBV28|.|.|TRBJ1-2
TGTGCCAGCAGTTTCGGAGGGGCCTATGGCTACACCTTC
CASSFGGAYGYTF
>TRBV28|TRBD2|.|TRBJ2-2
TGCCCAAACTTTCGGGAGGAGAACACCGGGGAGCTGTTTTTT
CPNFREENTGELFF
>TRBV6-1|TRBD1|many|TRBJ2-4
TGTGCCAGCAGTGTACCGGGACAGGGGGCGGTCAAAAACATTCAGTACTTC
CASSVPGQGAVKNIQYF
>TRBV6-1|TRBD1|.|TRBJ1-3
TGTGTCAGCGGCTACTCTAGGCAGACAGGGCGGTTCAACTCTGGAAACACCATATATTTT
CVSGYSRQTGRFNSGNTIYF
>TRBV4-2|.|.|TRBJ1-4
TGTACCAGCGGCCAGCCCCACCGTGAAAAACTGTTTTTT
CTSGQPHREKLFF
>TRBV4-2|TRBD2|once|TRBJ2-1
TGTGCCAGCAGCCCAGCAGCTGGCTCGGGAGGGGCAAATGAGCAGTTCTTC
CASSPAAGSGGANEQFF
>TRBV5-1|TRBD1|.|TRBJ2-7
TGCGCCAGCAGCCTGCCGCGGGACAGGGGGTCTGGAGAGCAGTACTTC
CASSLPRDRGSGEQYF
>TRBV29-1|.|many|TRBJ2-5
TGCAGCGTTGAACCCAGTCCAGAGACCCAGTACTTC
CSVEPSPETQYF
>TRBV18|.|few|TRBJ2-3
TGTACCAGCTCACCAGTTCTGCGGAGCACAGATACGCAGTATTTT
CTSSPVLRSTDTQYF
>TRBV24-1|.|.|TRBJ2-7
TGTGCCACCAGTGACCCTAGACACTCCGCCTACGAGCAGTACTTC
CATSDPRHSAYEQYF